Here is one T cell receptor (beta chain) with its context. The data derive from a study of siplizumab effects on memory and regulatory T cells. V lost 4 bases to trimming and J lost 7 bases; unmatched junction nucleotides: 5. Germline CDR1 LNHDA, CDR2 SQIVND (reference sequence). There are 13 residues in the CDR3. Libraries were prepared by immunoSEQ multiplex PCR; TCRdb keeps only in-frame clonotypes and omits some of them. The repertoire holds tens of thousands of clones, with just over 95% as singletons. The receptor was isolated from a human donor in good health. The V call is TRBV19, the J call TRBJ1-2, with TRBD1 matching over 8 bases. Sequencing was performed on naive CD8+ T cells sorted from blood. The CDR3 sequence is CASSTRTGFGYTF. The DNA of the CDR3 is TGTGCCAGTAGTACCCGGACAGGGTTTGGCTACACCTTC. The full variable domain, completed using reference TRBV19 and TRBJ1-2, is DGGITQSPKYLFRKEGQNVTLSCEQNLNHDAMYWYRQDPGQGLRLIYYSQIVNDFQKGDIAEGYSVSREKKESFPLTVTSAQKNPTAFYLCASSTRTGFGYTFGSGTRLTVV.